Listed below are T cell receptor beta chains from one sample, sequenced in a study of blood T cell repertoires in COVID-19. Assay used: immunoSEQ multiplex PCR; TCRdb lists only in-frame clones, some missing. The sample comprises about 160,000 clones, 90% to 95% of which are singletons, and roughly 4.5% rests with the top ten. The sample was peripheral blood. The origin of the receptors is a woman in her forties or fifties with acute or convalescent COVID-19. CDR3s include the opening cysteine and the closing phenylalanine or tryptophan. The order of the fields is V gene, D gene, CDR3 length, J gene, clone size, CDR3 protein, CDR3 DNA. A D gene is named only where the DNA matches it firmly. Rows may omit the clone size; those that give it use once, few, many or a size class.

>TRBV24-1|TRBD1|15|TRBJ1-5|-
CATSEDRLTDQPQHF
TGTGCCACCAGCGAGGACAGGCTCACCGATCAGCCCCAGCATTTT
>TRBV7-8|-|13|TRBJ1-2|-
CASSLLENYGYTF
TGTGCCAGCAGCTTATTAGAGAACTATGGCTACACCTTC
>TRBV10-3|-|13|TRBJ2-7|-
CAIRGGRTYEQYF
TGTGCCATCAGAGGCGGCCGGACCTACGAGCAGTACTTC
>TRBV4-1|TRBD1|16|TRBJ2-7|-
CASSQGPGQPFYEQYF
TGCGCCAGCAGCCAGGGACCGGGACAGCCGTTCTACGAGCAGTACTTC
>TRBV6-4|-|13|TRBJ1-1|-
CATCGDTHTEAFF
TGTGCCACCTGTGGGGACACCCACACTGAAGCTTTCTTT
>TRBV2|-|14|TRBJ2-2|-
CASSERANTGELFF
TGTGCCAGCAGTGAAAGAGCGAACACCGGGGAGCTGTTTTTT
>TRBV6-1|-|17|TRBJ1-1|-
CASSEGLNWEKNTEAFF
TGTGCCAGCAGTGAAGGGTTAAATTGGGAGAAGAACACTGAAGCTTTCTTT
>TRBV28|TRBD1|16|TRBJ1-2|-
CASSYPAGRKGAGYTF
TGTGCCAGCAGTTACCCCGCCGGCCGAAAGGGGGCTGGCTACACCTTC
>TRBV10-3|-|16|TRBJ2-7|-
CAISESRPGSYYEQYF
TGTGCCATCAGTGAGTCTCGACCGGGGAGTTACTACGAGCAGTACTTC
>TRBV7-2|-|15|TRBJ1-2|-
CASSPRDPAGYGYTF
TGTGCCAGCAGCCCCCGGGACCCGGCGGGGTATGGCTACACCTTC
>TRBV7-9|-|14|TRBJ2-7|-
CASSSPEDSYEQYF
TGTGCCAGCAGCTCCCCAGAAGACTCCTACGAGCAGTACTTC
>TRBV25-1|-|12|TRBJ1-1|-
CASSEVGTEAFF
TGTGCCAGCAGTGAAGTCGGGACTGAAGCTTTCTTT
>TRBV27|-|13|TRBJ1-5|-
CASRPQGDQPQHF
TGTGCCAGCAGGCCGCAAGGAGATCAGCCCCAGCATTTT
>TRBV3-1/TRBV3-2|TRBD2|13|TRBJ2-1|-
CASRQTSGRGQFF
TGTGCCAGCAGGCAAACTAGCGGGAGGGGGCAGTTCTTC
>TRBV19|TRBD1|13|TRBJ1-1|many
CASSTDRATEAFF
TGTGCCAGTAGTACGGACAGGGCCACTGAAGCTTTCTTT
>TRBV9|-|13|TRBJ1-4|-
CARRGGTNEKLFF
TGTGCCCGCCGGGGGGGGACTAATGAAAAACTGTTTTTT
>TRBV6-4|TRBD1|14|TRBJ1-6|-
CASRERQGSSPLHF
TGTGCCAGCAGGGAAAGACAGGGAAGTTCACCCCTCCACTTT
>TRBV7-7|-|16|TRBJ2-2|-
CASSPPKGWDTGELFF
TGTGCTAGCAGCCCGCCTAAGGGGTGGGACACCGGGGAGCTGTTTTTT
>TRBV28|-|14|TRBJ1-1|-
CASSLWTGNTEAFF
TGTGCCAGCAGTTTATGGACAGGAAACACTGAAGCTTTCTTT
>TRBV7-2|TRBD2|17|TRBJ2-7|-
CASSLPIAGLKDYEQYF
TGTGCCAGCAGCTTACCTATAGCGGGACTCAAGGACTACGAGCAGTACTTC
>TRBV6-2/TRBV6-3|-|15|TRBJ2-1|-
CASTPTGGSYNEQFF
TGTGCCAGCACCCCTACAGGTGGGTCCTACAATGAGCAGTTCTTC
>TRBV24-1|TRBD2|15|TRBJ2-7|once
CATSDSWEGTNEQYF
TGTGCCACCAGTGATTCCTGGGAGGGTACCAACGAGCAGTACTTC
>TRBV19|TRBD1|15|TRBJ1-2|once
CASSPRTGINYGYTF
TGTGCCAGTAGTCCTCGGACAGGGATCAACTATGGCTACACCTTC
>TRBV28|TRBD1|14|TRBJ1-2|-
CASSLIQGVYGYTF
TGTGCCAGCAGCCTTATCCAGGGGGTCTATGGCTACACCTTC
>TRBV4-3|TRBD1|14|TRBJ1-2|-
CASSQETGNYGYTF
TGCGCCAGCAGCCAAGAGACAGGGAACTATGGCTACACCTTC
>TRBV15|TRBD2|16|TRBJ2-1|-
CATSSGGDLAYNEQFF
TGTGCCACCAGTTCGGGAGGGGACCTAGCCTACAATGAGCAGTTCTTC
>TRBV30|-|15|TRBJ1-5|few
CAWSLVGGADQPQHF
TGTGCCTGGAGTCTAGTGGGGGGGGCGGATCAGCCCCAGCATTTT
>TRBV30|-|11|TRBJ1-2|few
CAWRGSYGYTF
TGTGCCTGGAGAGGGAGCTATGGCTACACCTTC
>TRBV2|TRBD1|16|TRBJ1-4|-
CASSVQGATTNEKLFF
TGTGCCAGCAGCGTACAGGGGGCAACGACTAATGAAAAACTGTTTTTT
>TRBV9|-|13|TRBJ2-2|few
CASSVQGSGELFF
TGTGCCAGCAGCGTTCAGGGTTCCGGGGAGCTGTTTTTT
>TRBV30|TRBD1|13|TRBJ1-1|-
CASGQGGNTEAFF
TGTGCCTCAGGACAGGGAGGGAACACTGAAGCTTTCTTT
>TRBV5-4|TRBD1|14|TRBJ1-2|-
CASSPGQVPHGYTF
TGTGCCAGCAGTCCGGGACAGGTGCCCCATGGCTACACCTTC
>TRBV4-3|-|14|TRBJ1-1|-
CASSRGRRFTEAFF
TGCGCCAGCAGCCGGGGGAGGAGATTCACTGAAGCTTTCTTT
>TRBV5-5|-|16|TRBJ1-5|-
CASSLDWGSSNQPQHF
TGTGCCAGCAGCTTGGATTGGGGCTCCAGCAATCAGCCCCAGCATTTT
>TRBV24-1|TRBD2|17|TRBJ2-1|-
CATSDRTSGGPYNEQFF
TGTGCCACCAGTGATCGGACTAGCGGGGGACCTTACAATGAGCAGTTCTTC
>TRBV28|-|12|TRBJ1-2|few
CASTPTDYGYTF
TGTGCCAGCACCCCGACAGATTATGGCTACACCTTC
>TRBV5-6|TRBD1|14|TRBJ1-1|-
CASSYPRQGSEAFF
TGTGCCAGCAGCTACCCAAGACAGGGCTCTGAAGCTTTCTTT
>TRBV4-3|-|15|TRBJ2-5|-
CASSQSPKGGETQYF
TGCGCCAGCAGCCAAAGCCCCAAAGGAGGAGAGACCCAGTACTTC